This TCR beta chain was profiled in a study of T cells in Graves' hyperthyroidism and ophthalmopathy. Study conclusions and caveats: Blood also showed most of the thyroid clonotypes that were expanded above 0.001. Researchers report that a 13 V-J model separated ophthalmopathy from stable hyperthyroidism.

Trimming cost V 3 bases and J 5 bases; bases outside gene matches: 8. Germline lookup yields CDR1 SGHNT and CDR2 YYREEE (reference sequence). CDR3 length equals 14 residues. The source material, RNA transcripts, was used to amplify TCR beta CDR3 regions. HTBI primers drove first-round RT-PCR of the TCR CDR3. TCRdb re-called the multiplex PCR reads through MiXCR, storing one row per CDR3 protein. The sample includes about 580,000 distinct CDR3 sequences, about half seen only once; the top ten take around 7.7%. With regard to this clonotype: The antigen is unknown.

Exclusions: uncontrolled infection, other autoimmune disease, pregnancy, lactation. Clinical symptoms, serum thyroxine and TRAb, thyroid ultrasound and orbital computed tomography together formed the diagnostic basis. This receptor was identified in a woman between 18 and 29 years old with Graves' hyperthyroidism. The sequencing sample was made of peripheral blood or thyroid tissue (not recorded which). This chain joins TRBV5-4 and TRBJ2-7; 7 nucleotides match TRBD2. DNA for the CDR3: TGTGCCAGCAGCTGGCTAGCGGAGTTGAACGAGCAGTACTTC. Translated: CASSWLAELNEQYF.